Presented here are 19 T cell receptor beta chains from one specimen sequenced in a study of shared clonotypes between healthy human individuals. Sequenced by immunoSEQ multiplex PCR; TCRdb stores in-frame clones only, minus some. The repertoire holds approximately 940,000 clones, over 75% seen once, with around 1.4% in the top ten. The source material was memory CD4+ T cells sorted from blood. Subset reported: CD45RA-negative fraction. The receptors originated from a man between 18 and 29 years old in good health.

This clone appeared a few times. V usage is TRBV18 and J usage is TRBJ1-5, with 7 bases fitting TRBD1. CDR3 length equals 16 residues. V lost 2 bases and J lost 5; bases outside the gene matches: 9. CDR1 and CDR2 from the germline V gene are KGHSH and LQKENI. The CDR3 loop reads CASSPMGLGTDQPQHF. Here the CDR3 DNA reads TGTGCCAGCTCACCAATGGGGCTTGGGACAGATCAGCCCCAGCATTTT.

This clone has only one observation. Other DNA sequences from this sample encode an identical CDR3 as well. This chain's CDR3 is CASSSTNYEQYF. The CDR3 DNA reads TGCGCCAGCAGCTCGACAAACTACGAGCAGTACTTC. J is TRBJ2-7 and V is TRBV5-1; D unresolved. V shed 3 bases and J shed 3 bases, with 7 bases lying between them. CDR3 size: 12 residues. Per the germline V gene, CDR1 is SGHRS and CDR2 is YFSETQ.

The rearrangement joins TRBV11-2 to TRBJ2-5; tentatively, D is TRBD1 (6 bases). V lost 4 bases and J 5 bases, leaving 14 bases between the germline ends. Germline CDR1 reads SGHAT; CDR2 reads FQNNGV. This CDR3 comprises 14 residues. The DNA for the CDR3 is TGTGCCAGCAGCTACGACAGGAACGATGAGACCCAGTACTTC. Protein product: CASSYDRNDETQYF.

The CDR3 spells CASSLPASGAYEQYF. CDR3 coding DNA: TGTGCCAGCAGTTTGCCGGCTAGCGGAGCCTACGAGCAGTACTTC. The rearrangement links TRBV28 to TRBJ2-7, with 7 bases fitting TRBD2. This CDR3 contains 15 residues. CDR1 is MDHEN and CDR2 is SYDVKM in the germline V gene. The trim removed 3 bases at V and 2 bases at J, leaving 7 bases unmatched. The variable domain in full, with the rest retrieved from reference TRBV28 and TRBJ2-7, is DVKVTQSSRYLVKRTGEKVFLECVQDMDHENMFWYRQDPGLGLRLIYFSYDVKMKEKGDIPEGYSVSREKKERFSLILESASTNQTSMYLCASSLPASGAYEQYFGPGTRLTVT.

The genes are TRBV4-1 and TRBJ1-3, with D perhaps matching TRBD1 (6 bases). The length of the CDR3 is 17 residues. Trimming stripped 1 base from V and 2 bases from J, with 15 bases between. CDR1 and CDR2 (germline): MGHRA, YSYEKL. The CDR3 DNA follows: TGCGCCAGCAGCCAAGGGCGGGGGCAGGCCGCTGGAAACACCATATATTTT. Translating it yields CASSQGRGQAAGNTIYF.

Of note for this clone: This may arise from a read error, as a much more abundant clone is one base away. The J gene is TRBJ2-3, the V gene TRBV14; 10 bases are shared with TRBD1. The ends lost 5 bases at V and 2 bases at J; junction bases unmatched: 4. Germline-derived CDR1 and CDR2 are SGHDN and FVKESK. The CDR3 contains 15 residues. The CDR3 region is CASSAGTGATDTQYF. In nucleotides, the CDR3 is TGTGCCAGCAGCGCCGGGACAGGGGCCACAGATACGCAGTATTTT.

The genes are TRBV2 and TRBJ2-1; D call uncertain. V was pared by 3 bases and J by 8 bases, with 17 bases between. The germline V gene encodes CDR1 SNHLY and CDR2 FYNNEI. This CDR3 region has 15 residues. CDR3 DNA: TGTGCCAGCAGTGACGACCACTCTATATTGGATGAGCAGTTCTTC. This encodes CASSDDHSILDEQFF.

Turning to this clone: The identical CDR3 is also encoded by other nucleotide sequences in the sample. The J gene is TRBJ2-1, the V gene TRBV9, with TRBD2 matching 9 bases. Germline V gives CDR1 SGDLS, CDR2 YYNGEE. The V gene end was trimmed by 0 bases and the J gene end by 4 bases; junction bases not matched to a gene: 2. The CDR3 covers 15 residues. Written as DNA, the CDR3 is TGTGCCAGCAGCGTAGGCGGGGGGGCTTACAATGAGCAGTTCTTC. It encodes CASSVGGGAYNEQFF.

The chain joins TRBV9 to TRBJ2-2; D unclear. CDR3 size: 13 residues. Per germline, CDR1 SGDLS and CDR2 YYNGEE. Trimming stripped 3 bases from V and 2 bases from J, with 5 bases between. The CDR3 DNA reads TGTGCCAGCAGCGCAACAAACACCGGGGAGCTGTTTTTT. This translates into CASSATNTGELFF.

For the CDR3, the DNA is TGTGCCAGTAGTAACACAGGCGGTACTAGGGAGACCCAGTACTTC. Translating it yields CASSNTGGTRETQYF. V is TRBV19 and J is TRBJ2-5, with D perhaps TRBD1 or TRBD2 (5 bases each). Per the germline V gene, CDR1 is LNHDA and CDR2 is SQIVND (reference sequence). The CDR3 is made up of 15 amino acids. V lost 4 bases to trimming and J lost 5 bases, with 17 bases between them.

This clone occurred once. This rearrangement joins TRBV9 to TRBJ1-2; possible D gene TRBD1, 5 bases. With 4 bases removed from V and 0 bases from J, the gap between germline ends came to 13 bases. The length of the CDR3 is 15 residues. CDR1 is SGDLS, CDR2 YYNGEE, per germline. In nucleotides, the CDR3 is TGTGCCAGCAGCCTAGGCAGGGCTCCTAACTATGGCTACACCTTC. Amino acids: CASSLGRAPNYGYTF.

This clone was counted once. The sample holds other DNA sequences that translate to the same CDR3. The rearrangement links TRBV30 to TRBJ1-3; D perhaps matches TRBD1 (6 bases). Trimming shortened V by 0 bases and J by 2 bases, and 11 bases separated the two germline ends. Germline CDR1 is GTSNPN and CDR2 is SVGIG (reference sequence). The CDR3 is 15 residues long. The CDR3 region is CAWSVRRGPGNTIYF. As DNA, the CDR3 is TGTGCCTGGAGTGTACGGCGGGGGCCTGGAAACACCATATATTTT.

The J gene is TRBJ2-4, the V gene TRBV11-2, with D uncertain. The CDR3 sequence is 15 residues long. V was cut by 5 bases and J by 6 bases, with 17 bases left in between. CDR1 is SGHAT, CDR2 FQNNGV, per germline. CDR3 sequence: CASSPLKFVTNIQYF. DNA for the CDR3: TGTGCCAGCAGCCCCCTGAAATTCGTTACAAACATTCAGTACTTC. Supplemented by reference TRBV11-2 and TRBJ2-4, the full variable domain reads EAGVAQSPRYKIIEKRQSVAFWCNPISGHATLYWYQQILGQGPKLLIQFQNNGVVDDSQLPKDRFSAERLKGVDSTLKIQPAKLEDSAVYLCASSPLKFVTNIQYFGAGTRLSVL.

This clone appeared a few times. The chain links TRBV6-1 to TRBJ1-4; TRBD1 matches at 7 bases. Germline CDR1 reads MNHNS; CDR2 reads SASEGT. The CDR3 sequence is 13 residues long. The V and J ends lost 8 bases and 4 bases, in that order; junction bases with no gene match: 4. CDR3 sequence: CASHRGLNEKLFF. The CDR3 coding sequence is TGTGCCAGCCACAGGGGCCTTAATGAAAAACTGTTTTTT.

This clone came up once. The chain uses TRBV7-6 and TRBJ2-1; possibly TRBD2 for D (7 bases). Trimming stripped 4 bases from V and 0 bases from J, with 13 bases between. Germline CDR1 is SGHVS and CDR2 is FNYEAQ. The CDR3 runs 16 residues. In DNA form, the CDR3 reads TGTGCCAGCAGCTCCAGGGGCGGGAGCTCCTACAATGAGCAGTTCTTC. Protein product: CASSSRGGSSYNEQFF.

The gene calls are TRBV15 and TRBJ2-5; no reliable D call. CDR1 and CDR2 (germline): LNHNV, YYDKDF (reference sequence). This CDR3 region has 16 residues. Trimming removed 5 bases from V and 2 bases from J, with 18 bases in between. The CDR3 sequence: CATSGLSSRSQETQYF. The CDR3 DNA reads as TGTGCCACCAGCGGTTTATCAAGCCGAAGTCAAGAGACCCAGTACTTC.

The CDR3, as DNA: TGTGCCAGTGTCAGGGGGTGGAACACCGGGGAGCTGTTTTTT. Translating gives CASVRGWNTGELFF. The V call is TRBV6-1, the J call TRBJ2-2; 7 nucleotides match TRBD1. The ends lost 9 bases at V and 1 base at J; junction bases unmatched: 5. The CDR3 runs to 14 residues. CDR1 is MNHNS, CDR2 SASEGT, per germline.

This sequence joins TRBV6-1 and TRBJ1-5; 7 bases line up with TRBD1. This CDR3 has 18 amino acids. V shed 0 bases and J 3 bases; nucleotides not matched to a gene: 11. CDR1 is MNHNS, CDR2 SASEGT, per germline. CDR3 sequence: CASSEALGGRGVNQPQHF. CDR3 nucleotides: TGTGCCAGCAGTGAAGCGCTCGGGGGCAGGGGGGTCAATCAGCCCCAGCATTTT.

The chain combines TRBV9 with TRBJ1-5; weak D call: TRBD1 (5 bases). Germline CDR1 reads SGDLS; CDR2 reads YYNGEE. This CDR3 contains 14 residues. The germline V and J ends were trimmed by 6 bases and 6 bases, with 16 bases remaining between them. The DNA of the CDR3 is TGTGCCAGCACCAAGACTGGGGACGGTCAGCCCCAGCATTTT. As protein: CASTKTGDGQPQHF. The full variable domain, rest sourced from reference TRBV9 and TRBJ1-5, is DSGVTQTPKHLITATGQRVTLRCSPRSGDLSVYWYQQSLDQGLQFLIQYYNGEERAKGNILERFSAQQFPDLHSELNLSSLELGDSALYFCASTKTGDGQPQHFGDGTRLSIL.